A single sample is the source of the 18 T cell receptor beta chains below, sequenced in a study of blood T cell repertoires in COVID-19. Data came from immunoSEQ multiplex PCR; TCRdb stores just in-frame clones and leaves some out. The sample gives around 100,000 clones, 75% to 95% of which show up once; under 6.5% is in the top ten. Source material: peripheral blood. These receptors originate from a human donor in a cohort sampled during active COVID-19.

J is TRBJ2-7 and V is TRBV6-5; TRBD2 might be the D (5 bases). CDR3 size: 13 residues. The germline V gene encodes CDR1 MNHEY and CDR2 SVGAGI. Trimming shortened V by 7 bases and J by 0 bases, and 10 bases separated the two germline ends. CDR3 protein: CASNRGTSYEQYF. DNA of the CDR3: TGTGCCAGCAATCGGGGTACCTCCTACGAGCAGTACTTC.

The J gene is TRBJ2-4, the V gene TRBV7-2; 7 bases align to TRBD2. CDR1 is SGHTA, CDR2 FQGNSA, per germline. V gave up 0 bases and J gave up 15 bases; unmatched junction bases: 14. The length of the CDR3 is 15 residues. In DNA form, the CDR3 reads TGTGCCAGCAGCTTAGCAACTGGCGGGAGTACGCCGGCGTACTTC. The encoded protein is CASSLATGGSTPAYF. Supplemented by reference TRBV7-2 and TRBJ2-4, the full variable domain reads GAGVSQSPSNKVTEKGKDVELRCDPISGHTALYWYRQSLGQGLEFLIYFQGNSAPDKSGLPSDRFSAERTGGSVSTLTIQRTQQEDSAVYLCASSLATGGSTPAYFGAGTRLSVL.

This chain joins TRBV9 and TRBJ1-1, with 7 bases identical to TRBD1. The CDR3 is 15 residues long. J was trimmed by 1 base and V by 3 bases; bases with no gene match: 6. Germline V gene lookup returns CDR1 SGDLS and CDR2 YYNGEE. The CDR3 spells CASSAAGTENTEAFF. CDR3 nucleotide sequence: TGTGCCAGCAGCGCGGCCGGGACAGAGAACACTGAAGCTTTCTTT.

The chain uses TRBV7-9 and TRBJ2-7; tentative D call: TRBD1 (6 bases). Germline V gene sequence: CDR1 SEHNR, CDR2 FQNEAQ (reference sequence). The CDR3 sequence is 15 residues long. Trimming left V 5 bases short and J 3 bases short, with 17 bases between. This CDR3 reads CASSHEVRQVYEQYF. In nucleotides, the CDR3 is TGTGCCAGCAGCCACGAAGTCCGACAGGTCTACGAGCAGTACTTC.

The V call is TRBV9, the J call TRBJ2-1; tentative D call: TRBD2 (6 bases). CDR1 is SGDLS and CDR2 is YYNGEE in the germline V gene. This CDR3 is built from 15 residues. Trimming left V 0 bases short and J 0 bases short, with 7 bases between. In DNA form, the CDR3 reads TGTGCCAGCAGCGTAGGCGGGATCTCCTACAATGAGCAGTTCTTC. This gives the protein CASSVGGISYNEQFF.

The V gene is TRBV28, the J gene TRBJ2-7, with TRBD1 identical over 7 bases. V gave up 5 bases and J gave up 1 base; unmatched junction bases: 14. This CDR3 has 17 residues. The V gene's germline CDR1 is MDHEN and CDR2 SYDVKM. The CDR3 spells CASSPGRGRGNSYEQYF. The CDR3 DNA reads as TGTGCCAGCAGTCCCGGAAGGGGGCGAGGAAATTCCTACGAGCAGTACTTC. Together with reference TRBV28 and TRBJ2-7, the CDR3 gives the full variable domain: DVKVTQSSRYLVKRTGEKVFLECVQDMDHENMFWYRQDPGLGLRLIYFSYDVKMKEKGDIPEGYSVSREKKERFSLILESASTNQTSMYLCASSPGRGRGNSYEQYFGPGTRLTVT.

V gene TRBV6-5 combines with J gene TRBJ2-7; 10 nucleotides match TRBD2. Trimming cost V 0 bases and J 0 bases; bases outside gene matches: 2. The CDR3 is made up of 16 amino acids. The germline V gene has CDR1 MNHEY and CDR2 SVGAGI. As DNA, the CDR3 is TGTGCCAGCAGTTACTCGCCTAGCGGGAGCTCCTACGAGCAGTACTTC. Translated, it gives CASSYSPSGSSYEQYF.

A note on this clone: One end of the junction is discordant with germline, which a read error may explain. This chain uses TRBV7-2 with TRBJ2-2; possibly TRBD1 for D (7 bases). CDR1 is SGHTA and CDR2 is FQGNSA in the germline V gene. The CDR3 is made up of 15 amino acids. This chain's CDR3 is CASSLVIGGGGQLFF. CDR3 nucleotide sequence: TGTGCCAGCAGCTTAGTAATTGGAGGGGGCGGGCAGCTGTTTTTT.

This chain uses TRBV13 with TRBJ2-1; 10 positions match TRBD2. V was clipped by 1 base and J by 4 bases; unmatched bases: 4. CDR1 PRHDT and CDR2 FYEKMQ come from the germline V gene (reference sequence). CDR3 length equals 16 residues. The CDR3 reads CASSLDTSGEYNEQFF. CDR3 DNA sequence: TGTGCCAGCAGCTTAGATACTAGCGGGGAATACAATGAGCAGTTCTTC. Full variable domain (outside the CDR3, taken from reference TRBV13 and TRBJ2-1): AAGVIQSPRHLIKEKRETATLKCYPIPRHDTVYWYQQGPGQDPQFLISFYEKMQSDKGSIPDRFSAQQFSDYHSELNMSSLELGDSALYFCASSLDTSGEYNEQFFGPGTRLTVL.

The count of this clone is one. The chain links TRBV6-2 or TRBV6-3 to TRBJ2-2, with 10 bases aligning to TRBD2. With V trimmed by 6 bases and J by 3 bases, 7 bases remained unmatched. CDR3 length: 16 residues. Germline V gene sequence: CDR1 MNHEY, CDR2 SVGEGT. CDR3 nucleotides: TGTGCCAGCAGCTATTCTAGCGGGAGATACACCGGGGAGCTGTTTTTT. Translating it yields CASSYSSGRYTGELFF.

The chain links TRBV15 to TRBJ2-4, with 7 bases fitting TRBD2. The length of the CDR3 is 17 residues. Germline values: CDR1 LNHNV, CDR2 YYDKDF (reference sequence). V lost 5 bases, J lost 0 bases, and 10 bases stayed unmatched. The CDR3 nucleotides read TGTGCCACCAGCGCAGGAGCCGGGGGGTTAGCCAAAAACATTCAGTACTTC. It yields the protein CATSAGAGGLAKNIQYF. The complete variable domain, with remaining parts taken from reference TRBV15 and TRBJ2-4, reads DAMVIQNPRYQVTQFGKPVTLSCSQTLNHNVMYWYQQKSSQAPKLLFHYYDKDFNNEADTPDNFQSRRPNTSFCFLDIRSPGLGDTAMYLCATSAGAGGLAKNIQYFGAGTRLSVL.

In DNA, the CDR3 is TGTGCCAGCAGTTTCCGACAGGGGGGTTACGAGCAGTACTTC. Translated: CASSFRQGGYEQYF. The genes are TRBV27 and TRBJ2-7, with 9 bases fitting TRBD1. From germline, CDR1 is MNHEY and CDR2 SMNVEV (reference sequence). The length of the CDR3 is 14 residues. Losses at the gene ends were 3 bases for V and 4 bases for J; bases not matched to a gene: 4.

This clone has only one observation. V and J are TRBV7-6 and TRBJ2-1, with TRBD2 matching 7 bases. With 5 bases clipped from V and 6 bases from J, the junction kept 1 base outside the gene matches. The CDR3 runs 12 residues. The V gene's germline CDR1 is SGHVS and CDR2 FNYEAQ. The CDR3 reads CASSGLVNEQFF. As DNA, the CDR3 is TGTGCCAGCAGCGGACTAGTCAATGAGCAGTTCTTC.

This clone was observed a few times. The chain employs TRBV6-2 or TRBV6-3 and TRBJ2-4; 10 bases are shared with TRBD1. V dropped 7 bases and J dropped 2; count of bases not matched to a gene: 14. There are 18 residues in the CDR3. CDR1 and CDR2 from the germline V gene are MNHEY and SVGEGT. CDR3 protein: CASNPGQGTKGTKNIQYF. For the CDR3, the DNA is TGTGCCAGCAACCCGGGACAGGGGACAAAGGGAACCAAAAACATTCAGTACTTC.

This chain connects TRBV7-9 to TRBJ1-4; 8 bases are a match to TRBD1. V lost 5 bases to trimming and J lost 0 bases; unmatched junction nucleotides: 5. The germline V gene has CDR1 SEHNR and CDR2 FQNEAQ (reference sequence). The CDR3 runs 16 residues. CDR3 in amino acids: CASSPPDRATNEKLFF. CDR3 DNA: TGTGCCAGCAGCCCGCCGGACAGGGCAACTAATGAAAAACTGTTTTTT.

The CDR3 region has the DNA TGTGCCTGGAGTGCGGGACAGCATGGCTACACCTTC. It codes for CAWSAGQHGYTF. The V gene is TRBV30, the J gene TRBJ1-2, with TRBD1 matching 7 bases. Per the germline V gene, CDR1 is GTSNPN and CDR2 is SVGIG (reference sequence). The CDR3 has 12 amino acids. V lost 1 base to trimming and J lost 6 bases; unmatched junction nucleotides: 2.

The chain combines TRBV7-8 with TRBJ1-1; D unresolved. Germline V gene lookup returns CDR1 SGHVS and CDR2 FQNEAQ. The CDR3 contains 14 residues. V was cut by 0 bases and J by 4 bases, with 9 bases left in between. DNA for the CDR3: TGTGCCAGCAGCTTAGCCGAGGGAGGCACTGAAGCTTTCTTT. It specifies CASSLAEGGTEAFF. Full variable domain (remainder filled in from reference TRBV7-8 and TRBJ1-1): GAGVSQSPRYKVAKRGQDVALRCDPISGHVSLFWYQQALGQGPEFLTYFQNEAQLDKSGLPSDRFFAERPEGSVSTLKIQRTQQEDSAVYLCASSLAEGGTEAFFGQGTRLTVV.

This chain connects TRBV28 to TRBJ2-1, with 7 bases identical to TRBD2. The CDR3 has 14 residues. Per the germline V gene, CDR1 is MDHEN and CDR2 is SYDVKM. J was trimmed by 2 bases and V by 8 bases; bases with no gene match: 6. CDR3 amino acids: CASRTSVTYNEQFF. The CDR3 coding sequence is TGTGCCAGCCGAACTAGCGTAACCTACAATGAGCAGTTCTTC.